This T cell receptor (beta chain) derives from a study of CD8+ T cells in alopecia areata. As concerns this clone: What it binds is not known. Different DNA sequences within this sample yield the same CDR3.

Described treatment: oral pan-JAK inhibitor, 5-10 mg twice daily. Findings and limits, study-wide: The link between baseline CD8+ expansion and response remains uncertain with one nonresponder. Especially in alopecia totalis/universalis, lesional scalp showed greater clonality than normal scalp did. Resident alphabeta T-cell populations of normal skin are likewise subject to sequencing in scalp samples. Many expanded lesional clones persisted in scalp and blood during tofacitinib treatment.

The ends lost 0 bases at V and 5 bases at J; junction bases unmatched: 5. Germline CDR1 GTSNPN, CDR2 SVGIG (reference sequence). This CDR3 has 14 residues. Sequencing used cDNA as its template, made by extracting RNA and reverse transcribing it. TCRdb keeps only in-frame clones here, not all; method: immunoSEQ multiplex PCR. There are about 180,000 clones in the sample; about 55% occur only once, and 10% to 13% lies in the top ten. The chain carries TRBV30 and TRBJ1-2; TRBD1 agrees at 8 bases. The sample was CD8+ T cells sorted from blood, taken at week 24, from a patient treated with tofacitinib. This receptor was identified in a human donor with alopecia areata. The CDR3 region has the DNA TGTGCCTGGAGTGTTGGGACAGGAAATTATGGCTACACCTTC. Residues: CAWSVGTGNYGYTF.